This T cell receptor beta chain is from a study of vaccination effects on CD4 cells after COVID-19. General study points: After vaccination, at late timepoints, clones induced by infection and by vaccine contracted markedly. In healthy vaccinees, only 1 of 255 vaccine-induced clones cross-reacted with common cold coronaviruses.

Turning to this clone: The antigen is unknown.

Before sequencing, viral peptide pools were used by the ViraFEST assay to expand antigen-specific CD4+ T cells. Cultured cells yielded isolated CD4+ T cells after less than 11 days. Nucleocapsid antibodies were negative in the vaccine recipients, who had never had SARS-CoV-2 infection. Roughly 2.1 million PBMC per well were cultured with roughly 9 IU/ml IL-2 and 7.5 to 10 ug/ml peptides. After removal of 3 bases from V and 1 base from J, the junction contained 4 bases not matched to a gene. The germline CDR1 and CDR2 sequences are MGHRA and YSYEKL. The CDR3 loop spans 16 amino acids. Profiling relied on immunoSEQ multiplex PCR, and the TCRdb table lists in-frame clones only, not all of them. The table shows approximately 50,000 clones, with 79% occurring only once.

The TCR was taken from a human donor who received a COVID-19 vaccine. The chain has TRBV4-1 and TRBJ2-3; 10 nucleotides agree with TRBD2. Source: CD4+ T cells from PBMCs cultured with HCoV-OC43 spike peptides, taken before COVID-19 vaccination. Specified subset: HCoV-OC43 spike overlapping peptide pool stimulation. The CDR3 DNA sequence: TGCGCCAGCAGCCAGCATACTAGCGGGGGCACAGATACGCAGTATTTT. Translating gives CASSQHTSGGTDTQYF.